This TCR beta chain was found in a study of cytotoxic CD8 clonotypes in ibrutinib-treated CLL. Study as a whole: With a range of 6 to 36, the median treatment time before response samples were taken was 12 to 13 months. Notes on the study in general: Public clonotypes occurred uncommonly; on treatment, they contracted or remained stable.

Here immunoSEQ multiplex PCR was the method, and the copy in TCRdb shows in-frame clones only, minus some. The data show hundreds of thousands of clones, around 70% seen once. Trimming cost V 3 bases and J 2 bases; bases outside gene matches: 16. Germline assignment: CDR1 SGHAT and CDR2 FQNNGV. CDR3 length: 18 residues. Turning to this clone: Its antigen is unknown.

The TCR comes from a human donor with chronic lymphocytic leukemia. This sequence joins TRBV11-2 and TRBJ2-7; TRBD1 matches at 7 bases. This specimen was PBMCs, taken after 24 months of ibrutinib treatment. CDR3 sequence (DNA): TGTGCCAGCAGCTTTCTCTTAGAGGGGGCCGGGGTGGCCTACGAGCAGTACTTC. This gives the protein CASSFLLEGAGVAYEQYF. Full variable domain (outside the CDR3, taken from reference TRBV11-2 and TRBJ2-7): EAGVAQSPRYKIIEKRQSVAFWCNPISGHATLYWYQQILGQGPKLLIQFQNNGVVDDSQLPKDRFSAERLKGVDSTLKIQPAKLEDSAVYLCASSFLLEGAGVAYEQYFGPGTRLTVT.